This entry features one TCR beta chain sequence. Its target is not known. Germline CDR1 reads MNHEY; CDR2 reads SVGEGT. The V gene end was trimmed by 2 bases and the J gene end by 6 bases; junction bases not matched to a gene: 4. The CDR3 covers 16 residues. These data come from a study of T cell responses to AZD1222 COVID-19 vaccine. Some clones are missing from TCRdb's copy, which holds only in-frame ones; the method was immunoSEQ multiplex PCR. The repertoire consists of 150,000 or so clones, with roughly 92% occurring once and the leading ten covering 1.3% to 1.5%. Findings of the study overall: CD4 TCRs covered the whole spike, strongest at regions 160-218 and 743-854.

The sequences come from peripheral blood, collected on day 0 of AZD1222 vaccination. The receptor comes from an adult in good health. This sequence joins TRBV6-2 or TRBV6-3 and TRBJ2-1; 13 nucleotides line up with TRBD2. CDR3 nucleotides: TGTGCCAGCAGTTACCGGGGACTAGCGGGACTCAATGAGCAGTTCTTC. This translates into CASSYRGLAGLNEQFF.